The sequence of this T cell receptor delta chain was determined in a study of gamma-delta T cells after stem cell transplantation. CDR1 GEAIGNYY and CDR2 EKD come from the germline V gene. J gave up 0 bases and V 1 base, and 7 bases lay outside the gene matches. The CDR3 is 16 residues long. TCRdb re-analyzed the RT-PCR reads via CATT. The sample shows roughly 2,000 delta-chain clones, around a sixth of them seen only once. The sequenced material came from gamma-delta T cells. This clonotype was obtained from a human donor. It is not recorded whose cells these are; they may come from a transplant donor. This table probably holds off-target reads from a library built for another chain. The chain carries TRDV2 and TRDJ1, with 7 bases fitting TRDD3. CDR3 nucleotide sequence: TGTGCCTGTGACACGCTGGGGGCCTGGTACACCGATAAACTCATCTTT. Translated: CACDTLGAWYTDKLIF.